The 27 T cell receptor beta chains below were found in one sample sequenced in a study of cytomegalovirus exposure and HLA in healthy donors. PCR involved 60 Vbeta and 13 Jbeta primers. The repertoire was sequenced with immunoSEQ multiplex PCR; TCRdb's copy has only in-frame clones and lacks some. Its clone listing holds about 140,000 clones. The specimen was PBMCs. All receptors derive from a woman between 18 and 29 years old in good health and CMV-seronegative.

This chain connects TRBV7-9 to TRBJ2-6; the D gene is possibly TRBD1 (5 bases). Germline CDR1 is SEHNR and CDR2 is FQNEAQ (reference sequence). The length of the CDR3 is 15 residues. Trimming left V 6 bases short and J 7 bases short, with 16 bases between. The CDR3 DNA sequence: TGTGCCAGCAGGCCTACAGGTTTGATAGCCAACGTCCTGACTTTC. It specifies CASRPTGLIANVLTF.

The chain couples TRBV9 to TRBJ2-7; no firm D call. Trimming took 0 bases from V and 3 from J, leaving 7 bases between them. From germline, CDR1 is SGDLS and CDR2 YYNGEE. CDR3 size: 13 residues. The CDR3 bases are TGTGCCAGCAGCGTAGCTACGAGCTACGAGCAGTACTTC. Encoded protein: CASSVATSYEQYF.

The chain combines TRBV25-1 with TRBJ2-1, with 14 bases matching TRBD2. The CDR3 totals 18 residues. The J segment lost 0 bases and the V segment lost 8 bases, leaving 9 bases of the junction unmatched. Germline V gene sequence: CDR1 MGHDK, CDR2 SYGVNS. The CDR3 sequence: CASAGTSGSGSSYNEQFF. The CDR3 nucleotides are TGTGCCAGCGCCGGGACTAGCGGGAGCGGTAGCTCCTACAATGAGCAGTTCTTC.

J is TRBJ1-2 and V is TRBV10-1; 8 bases line up with TRBD1. CDR1 and CDR2 from the germline V gene are WNHNN and SYGVQD (reference sequence). This CDR3 has 13 amino acids. The CDR3 reads CARSETGVCGYTF. CDR3 in DNA: TGCGCTCGGAGCGAGACAGGGGTCTGCGGCTACACCTTC.

The rearrangement joins TRBV7-3 to TRBJ2-5, with 8 nucleotides matching TRBD2. This CDR3 spans 15 amino acids. The V gene's germline CDR1 is SGHTA and CDR2 FQGTGA. J gave up 1 base and V 2 bases, and 3 bases lay outside the gene matches. CDR3 loop: CASSLLAGSQETQYF. CDR3 DNA sequence: TGTGCCAGCAGCTTATTAGCGGGATCCCAAGAGACCCAGTACTTC.

The chain has TRBV5-4 and TRBJ2-7; 10 bases fit TRBD2. The CDR3 length is 16 residues. In germline, CDR1 is SGHNT, CDR2 YYREEE (reference sequence). The trim removed 3 bases at V and 2 bases at J, leaving 8 bases unmatched. CDR3 residues: CASSSGLAASAYEQYF. Here the CDR3 DNA reads TGTGCCAGCAGCTCTGGACTAGCGGCCTCCGCCTACGAGCAGTACTTC.

This chain joins TRBV5-1 and TRBJ1-1, with unresolved D. This CDR3 comprises 14 residues. With 0 bases removed from V and 6 bases from J, the gap between germline ends came to 12 bases. In germline, CDR1 is SGHRS, CDR2 YFSETQ. The chain's CDR3 is CASSLERRVSEAFF. The CDR3 DNA sequence: TGCGCCAGCAGCTTGGAGAGACGGGTTTCTGAAGCTTTCTTT. Using reference TRBV5-1 and TRBJ1-1 for the parts outside the CDR3, the full variable domain is KAGVTQTPRYLIKTRGQQVTLSCSPISGHRSVSWYQQTPGQGLQFLFEYFSETQRNKGNFPGRFSGRQFSNSRSEMNVSTLELGDSALYLCASSLERRVSEAFFGQGTRLTVV.

This chain uses TRBV27 with TRBJ1-2; 8 bases match TRBD1. The trim removed 6 bases at V and 4 bases at J, leaving 4 bases unmatched. There are 13 residues in the CDR3. Germline V gives CDR1 MNHEY, CDR2 SMNVEV (reference sequence). CDR3 residues: CASRGTGRYGYTF. The CDR3 coding sequence is TGTGCCAGCAGGGGGACAGGACGCTATGGCTACACCTTC.

CDR3 sequence: CATSPGLAGQEQYF. Here the CDR3 DNA reads TGTGCCACCTCCCCGGGACTAGCGGGTCAAGAGCAGTACTTC. The rearrangement uses TRBV10-3 and TRBJ2-7; 12 bases map to TRBD2. This CDR3 has 14 residues. Germline V gene lookup returns CDR1 ENHRY and CDR2 SYGVKD. V was pared by 10 bases and J by 7 bases, with 11 bases of the junction left unmatched.

The chain recombines TRBV5-1 with TRBJ1-3; D uncertain. V lost 2 bases and J lost 0, with 9 bases in between. CDR3 length: 15 residues. CDR1 and CDR2 (germline): SGHRS, YFSETQ. CDR3 loop: CASSFDPGSGNTIYF. In nucleotides, the CDR3 is TGCGCCAGCAGCTTCGACCCGGGCTCTGGAAACACCATATATTTT.

The chain recombines TRBV4-1 with TRBJ2-1; TRBD1 agrees at 8 bases. The germline V gene has CDR1 MGHRA and CDR2 YSYEKL. V was clipped by 4 bases and J by 10 bases; unmatched bases: 9. The CDR3 has 14 amino acids. In nucleotides, the CDR3 is TGCGCCAGCAGCCTCTCGACAGGGGCGGGGGAGCAGTTCTTC. It yields the protein CASSLSTGAGEQFF.

The rearrangement uses TRBV7-6 and TRBJ2-5, with D perhaps matching TRBD2 (8 bases). Per germline, CDR1 SGHVS and CDR2 FNYEAQ. V gave up 5 bases and J gave up 2 bases, with 27 bases separating them. The CDR3 loop spans 19 amino acids. The CDR3 sequence is CASSLRSSGQGVNQETQYF. In DNA form, the CDR3 reads TGTGCCAGCAGCCTCAGGTCTAGCGGGCAGGGGGTCAATCAAGAGACCCAGTACTTC.

The CDR3 is CASGSGTGQRIYGYTF. CDR3 bases: TGTGCTAGTGGTTCCGGTACGGGACAGAGAATCTATGGCTACACCTTC. This chain links TRBV12-5 with TRBJ1-2, with TRBD1 matching over 7 bases. V trimming: 4 bases; J trimming: 4 bases; junction bases outside the gene matches: 12. The CDR3 is 16 residues long. Germline values: CDR1 LGHNT, CDR2 FRNRAP.

This rearrangement joins TRBV9 to TRBJ1-1, with D possibly matching TRBD1 (6 bases). CDR3 length equals 15 residues. V lost 4 bases and J 0 bases, leaving 13 bases between the germline ends. CDR1 SGDLS and CDR2 YYNGEE come from the germline V gene. The chain's CDR3 is CASSPRAGVNTEAFF. In DNA form, the CDR3 reads TGTGCCAGCAGCCCAAGGGCAGGGGTGAACACTGAAGCTTTCTTT.

V is TRBV2 and J is TRBJ2-7, with 10 bases identical to TRBD1. CDR1 SNHLY and CDR2 FYNNEI come from the germline V gene. The CDR3 totals 12 residues. V was pared by 8 bases and J by 5 bases, with 3 bases of the junction left unmatched. This CDR3 is CASRTGGHEQYF. As DNA, the CDR3 is TGTGCCAGCCGGACAGGGGGACACGAGCAGTACTTC.

This chain uses TRBV5-1 with TRBJ2-3, with D perhaps TRBD2 (7 bases). V was shortened by 7 bases and J by 3 bases, with 18 bases between the two germline ends. The germline V gene encodes CDR1 SGHRS and CDR2 YFSETQ. The CDR3 spans 15 residues. CDR3 region: CASRSGGSKTDTQYF. CDR3 nucleotides: TGCGCCAGCCGGTCGGGGGGCAGTAAGACAGATACGCAGTATTTT. The whole variable domain, remainder taken from reference TRBV5-1 and TRBJ2-3, is KAGVTQTPRYLIKTRGQQVTLSCSPISGHRSVSWYQQTPGQGLQFLFEYFSETQRNKGNFPGRFSGRQFSNSRSEMNVSTLELGDSALYLCASRSGGSKTDTQYFGPGTRLTVL.

The rearrangement joins TRBV19 to TRBJ2-2; 11 nucleotides align to TRBD2. This CDR3 spans 16 amino acids. Trimming at V came to 5 bases and at J to 5 bases, leaving 7 bases not matched to a gene. Germline CDR1 reads LNHDA; CDR2 reads SQIVND (reference sequence). The CDR3 spells CASSRGLAGLTGELFF. The CDR3, as DNA: TGTGCCAGTAGTCGTGGACTAGCGGGTCTTACCGGGGAGCTGTTTTTT. Based on the CDR3 plus reference TRBV19 and TRBJ2-2, the full variable domain is DGGITQSPKYLFRKEGQNVTLSCEQNLNHDAMYWYRQDPGQGLRLIYYSQIVNDFQKGDIAEGYSVSREKKESFPLTVTSAQKNPTAFYLCASSRGLAGLTGELFFGEGSRLTVL.

This chain connects TRBV30 to TRBJ1-2, with 8 bases aligning to TRBD1. Germline values: CDR1 GTSNPN, CDR2 SVGIG (reference sequence). The V and J ends lost 1 base and 2 bases, in that order; junction bases with no gene match: 9. CDR3 length: 16 amino acids. In nucleotides, the CDR3 is TGTGCCTGGAGTGATGGCAGGGGGCCGCTAAACTATGGCTACACCTTC. It translates to CAWSDGRGPLNYGYTF.

The chain couples TRBV5-5 to TRBJ2-7; 9 bases map to TRBD2. Germline V lookup: CDR1 SGHKS, CDR2 YYEKEE (reference sequence). CDR3 size: 15 residues. V lost 2 bases and J lost 3; bases outside the gene matches: 6. This CDR3 reads CASSFISGSNYEQYF. The CDR3 DNA is TGTGCCAGCAGCTTTATTAGCGGGAGCAACTACGAGCAGTACTTC.

The rearrangement links TRBV9 to TRBJ2-1, with 8 bases identical to TRBD2. After removal of 0 bases from V and 4 bases from J, the junction contained 3 bases not matched to a gene. The germline V gene encodes CDR1 SGDLS and CDR2 YYNGEE. CDR3 length: 15 residues. CDR3 region: CASSVEAGVYNEQFF. The DNA for the CDR3 is TGTGCCAGCAGCGTAGAAGCGGGGGTTTACAATGAGCAGTTCTTC.

The V call is TRBV19, the J call TRBJ2-7; possible D gene TRBD1, 5 bases. From germline, CDR1 is LNHDA and CDR2 SQIVND (reference sequence). V was cut by 5 bases and J by 0 bases, with 17 bases left in between. The CDR3 spans 16 residues. The CDR3 sequence is CASSAVEGESSYEQYF. The CDR3 DNA reads TGTGCCAGTAGTGCCGTCGAAGGGGAAAGCTCCTACGAGCAGTACTTC.

The chain is built from TRBV5-5 and TRBJ2-7, with D unresolved. Trimming took off 3 bases at V and 2 bases at J, with 15 bases between the two ends. Looked up from germline, CDR1 is SGHKS and CDR2 is YYEKEE (reference sequence). This CDR3 spans 15 amino acids. The DNA of the CDR3 is TGTGCCAGCAGCTCACCCGGTACCACCGCCTACGAGCAGTACTTC. Its protein is CASSSPGTTAYEQYF.

This chain links TRBV9 with TRBJ2-5, with TRBD1 matching 10 bases. V shed 2 bases, J shed 4 bases, and the junction held 8 bases outside the gene matches. Germline-derived CDR1 and CDR2 are SGDLS and YYNGEE. The CDR3 has 16 residues. This chain's CDR3 is CASSVTGGYVGETQYF. As DNA, the CDR3 is TGTGCCAGCAGCGTGACAGGGGGCTATGTAGGAGAGACCCAGTACTTC.

The genes are TRBV7-8 and TRBJ2-2, with a weak D call TRBD2 (6 bases). Germline V CDR1 and CDR2: SGHVS, FQNEAQ. The CDR3 consists of 15 residues. Trimming left V 0 bases short and J 6 bases short, with 11 bases between. This chain's CDR3 is CASSLASSVAGELFF. The CDR3 DNA follows: TGTGCCAGCAGCTTAGCGTCTAGCGTAGCCGGGGAGCTGTTTTTT.

The chain employs TRBV6-5 and TRBJ1-5, with 7 nucleotides matching TRBD1. CDR3 size: 15 residues. Germline V gene data show CDR1 as MNHEY and CDR2 as SVGAGI. After removal of 6 bases from V and 1 base from J, the junction contained 6 bases not matched to a gene. This CDR3 is CASRRQGGSNQPQHF. CDR3 DNA: TGTGCCAGCAGACGACAGGGCGGCAGCAATCAGCCCCAGCATTTT.

The V gene is TRBV6-4, the J gene TRBJ2-3; no clear D. This CDR3 spans 14 amino acids. V lost 5 bases and J lost 2, with 11 bases in between. The germline V gene has CDR1 MRHNA and CDR2 SNTAGT. As DNA, the CDR3 is TGTGCCAGCAGTCGAGGCGAACCCACAGATACGCAGTATTTT. Amino acids: CASSRGEPTDTQYF.

The chain couples TRBV11-2 to TRBJ2-2; TRBD1 might be the D (5 bases). The CDR3 consists of 14 residues. CDR1 is SGHAT and CDR2 is FQNNGV in the germline V gene. Trimming cost V 6 bases and J 7 bases, with 15 bases left between them. As DNA, the CDR3 is TGTGCCAGCAGTACTAAGGGGCTCGGCGGGGAGCTGTTTTTT. Its protein is CASSTKGLGGELFF.